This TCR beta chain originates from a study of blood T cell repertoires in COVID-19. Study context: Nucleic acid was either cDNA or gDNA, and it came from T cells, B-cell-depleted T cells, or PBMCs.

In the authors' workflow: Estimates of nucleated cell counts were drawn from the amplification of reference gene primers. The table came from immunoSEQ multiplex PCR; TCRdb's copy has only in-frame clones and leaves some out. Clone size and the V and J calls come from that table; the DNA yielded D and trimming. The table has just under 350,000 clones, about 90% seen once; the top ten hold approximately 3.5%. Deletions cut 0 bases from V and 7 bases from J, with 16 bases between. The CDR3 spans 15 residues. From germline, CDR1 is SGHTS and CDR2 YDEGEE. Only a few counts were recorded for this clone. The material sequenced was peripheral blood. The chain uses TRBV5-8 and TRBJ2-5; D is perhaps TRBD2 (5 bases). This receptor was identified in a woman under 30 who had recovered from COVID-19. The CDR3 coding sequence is TGTGCCAGCAGCTTGGGTTCTAGCCGGATTGTGACCCAGTACTTC. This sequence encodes CASSLGSSRIVTQYF.